These 27 T cell receptor beta chains were sequenced from one sample in a study of blood T cells in healthy people across ages. Through a sample-barcoded 5' primer and a J-beta primer mix, a second PCR was run for 7 to 11 cycles. TCRdb re-analysed the 5' RACE reads in MiXCR, keeping a single row per CDR3 protein. The sample yields 750,000 to 950,000 distinct CDR3 sequences, 20% to 30% seen once. The same data also contributed to another study, on T cells of mothers and their children.

Sequenced input: blood. The receptors were gathered from a boy younger than 18 in good health.

This clonotype was counted between two and nine times. This rearrangement joins TRBV28 to TRBJ1-1; D remains ambiguous. The CDR3 has 16 residues. CDR1 is MDHEN and CDR2 is SYDVKM in the germline V gene. With 5 bases removed from V and 0 bases from J, the gap between germline ends came to 16 bases. The CDR3 DNA is TGTGCCAGCAGTCAATATGACGTTCCCATGAACACTGAAGCTTTCTTT. Residues: CASSQYDVPMNTEAFF.

The chain uses TRBV9 and TRBJ2-7; D is unclear. The CDR3 runs 14 residues. Looked up from germline, CDR1 is SGDLS and CDR2 is YYNGEE. The V end was cut by 4 bases, the J end by 0 bases, with 11 bases between. CDR3 amino acids: CASSPRASSYEQYF. The CDR3, as DNA: TGTGCCAGCAGCCCAAGGGCCTCCTCCTACGAGCAGTACTTC.

The genes are TRBV20-1 and TRBJ2-5, with 9 positions matching TRBD1. The better agreement between TRBJ2-7 and the DNA end casts doubt on the J call. The CDR3 spans 13 residues. Germline V gives CDR1 DFQATT, CDR2 SNEGSKA (reference sequence). CDR3 nucleotide sequence: TGCAGTGCTAGGACAGGGGGAGCCTACGAGCAGTACTTC. Translating it yields CSARTGGAYEQYF.

J is TRBJ2-5 and V is TRBV29-1, with D unclear. This CDR3 is 11 amino acids long. V dropped 4 bases and J dropped 6 bases, with 9 bases sitting between them. Germline values: CDR1 SQVTM, CDR2 ANQGSEA. Here the CDR3 DNA reads TGCAGCGTTGCAACATCCCAGACCCAGTACTTC. Amino acid sequence: CSVATSQTQYF.

This clonotype has at least ten counts. The chain combines TRBV5-1 with TRBJ2-1; 8 bases match TRBD1. After removal of 5 bases from V and 8 bases from J, the junction contained 12 bases not matched to a gene. The CDR3 sequence is 15 residues long. CDR1 is SGHRS and CDR2 is YFSETQ in the germline V gene. The CDR3 region has the DNA TGCGCCAGCAGTAAAGGAGGACAGGGAGTTGATGAGCAGTTCTTC. The encoded protein is CASSKGGQGVDEQFF.

The chain recombines TRBV9 with TRBJ2-5, with D possibly called TRBD1 or TRBD2 (7 bases each). The V end lost 4 bases, the J end lost 5 bases, and 18 bases lay between the germline ends. Germline CDR1 SGDLS, CDR2 YYNGEE. The CDR3 has 15 amino acids. This chain's CDR3 is CASSPGGGEMETQYF. For the CDR3, the DNA is TGTGCCAGCAGCCCAGGGGGGGGAGAGATGGAGACCCAGTACTTC.

The chain is built from TRBV29-1 and TRBJ2-1; 8 bases match TRBD1. The J call is uncertain, as TRBJ2-5 better fits the DNA end. The germline V gene has CDR1 SQVTM and CDR2 ANQGSEA. The CDR3 runs to 12 residues. CDR3 residues: CSSLPGGETQYF. The CDR3 DNA follows: TGCAGCTCGCTCCCAGGGGGCGAGACCCAGTACTTC.

This clonotype was observed a handful of times. Here the CDR3 DNA reads TGTGCCAGCAGCCTACTCGGAGGGGTGGGGTACAATGAGCAGTTCTTC. Translated, it gives CASSLLGGVGYNEQFF. The chain employs TRBV6-2 or TRBV6-3 and TRBJ2-7; D might be TRBD2 (6 bases). Near its end, the DNA agrees better with TRBJ2-1, so the J call may be wrong. The V gene's germline CDR1 is MNHEY and CDR2 SVGEGT. This CDR3 comprises 16 residues.

This sequence joins TRBV5-1 and TRBJ1-1; D is perhaps TRBD1 (5 bases). Trimming pared 2 bases from V and 7 bases from J, leaving 12 bases between. The CDR3 is 13 residues long. The V gene's germline CDR1 is SGHRS and CDR2 YFSETQ. This CDR3 reads CASSFLPGGEAFF. CDR3 in DNA: TGCGCCAGCAGCTTCCTCCCGGGGGGTGAAGCTTTCTTT.

This clonotype was counted a few times. This chain connects TRBV6-6 to TRBJ1-4, with 9 bases that match TRBD1. Germline V CDR1 and CDR2: MNHNY, SVGAGI (reference sequence). This CDR3 region has 15 residues. Unmatched junction bases numbered 4, after V lost 0 bases and J lost 8 bases. The CDR3 spells CASSYSGQGWEKLFF. DNA of the CDR3: TGTGCCAGCAGTTACTCGGGACAGGGTTGGGAAAAACTGTTTTTT.

This clonotype was detected a few times. This sequence joins TRBV12-3 or TRBV12-4 and TRBJ2-1, with a possible D match to TRBD1 (5 bases). Trimming took 6 bases from V and 0 from J, leaving 12 bases between them. This CDR3 is 15 amino acids long. The CDR3 DNA follows: TGTGCCAGCAGGCGACAGACGATCTCCTACAATGAGCAGTTCTTC. Amino acid sequence: CASRRQTISYNEQFF.

The CDR3: CSALNREGSYNSPLHF. The CDR3 nucleotides are TGCAGTGCTCTGAACAGGGAGGGCTCCTATAATTCACCCCTCCACTTT. The genes are TRBV20-1 and TRBJ1-6; maybe TRBD1 (6 bases). This CDR3 spans 16 amino acids. V lost 5 bases to trimming and J lost 0 bases, with 14 bases between them. Looked up from germline, CDR1 is DFQATT and CDR2 is SNEGSKA (reference sequence).

This clonotype was recorded a few times. J is TRBJ1-2 and V is TRBV20-1, with 7 bases that match TRBD1. There are 16 residues in the CDR3. V trimming: 7 bases; J trimming: 1 base; junction bases outside the gene matches: 15. Germline CDR1 reads DFQATT; CDR2 reads SNEGSKA (reference sequence). Written as DNA, the CDR3 is TGCAGTGGGGCGTCGACAGGGAAAGCGAGTAACTATGGCTACACCTTC. Amino acid sequence: CSGASTGKASNYGYTF.

The J gene is TRBJ2-6, the V gene TRBV15, with 8 bases identical to TRBD1. Per germline, CDR1 LNHNV and CDR2 YYDKDF (reference sequence). J gave up 3 bases and V 2 bases, and 12 bases lay outside the gene matches. This CDR3 is built from 19 residues. The CDR3 spells CATSRKPRQGLSGANVLTF. CDR3 nucleotide sequence: TGTGCCACCAGCAGAAAGCCACGACAGGGGCTTAGTGGGGCCAACGTCCTGACTTTC.

The rearrangement joins TRBV29-1 to TRBJ1-2; D unclear. Germline CDR1 SQVTM, CDR2 ANQGSEA. The CDR3 runs to 11 residues. The V end was cut by 4 bases, the J end by 8 bases, with 11 bases between. CDR3 loop: CSVVVSRGYTF. DNA for the CDR3: TGCAGCGTTGTGGTCAGTCGGGGCTACACCTTC.

In its sample, this clonotype was seen a few times. This sequence joins TRBV3-1 and TRBJ2-3; D not certain. Germline values: CDR1 LGHDT, CDR2 YNNKEL (reference sequence). CDR3 size: 12 residues. Trimming stripped 3 bases from V and 7 bases from J, with 8 bases between. The CDR3 reads CASSQTSYTQYF. DNA of the CDR3: TGTGCCAGCAGCCAGACCTCCTATACGCAGTATTTT.

The gene calls are TRBV28 and TRBJ2-7; no definite D call. CDR1 is MDHEN and CDR2 is SYDVKM in the germline V gene. The CDR3 contains 12 residues. Trimming cost V 5 bases and J 7 bases, with 12 bases left between them. CDR3 in amino acids: CASSPTVREQYF. Here the CDR3 DNA reads TGTGCCAGCAGTCCCACCGTGAGGGAGCAGTACTTC.

On this clonotype: Germline is not matched at one junction end, which may reflect a read error. V usage is TRBV12-5 and J usage is TRBJ1-1; 7 nucleotides line up with TRBD1. Per the germline V gene, CDR1 is LGHNT and CDR2 is FRNRAP. This CDR3 is built from 13 residues. This chain's CDR3 is CASGLARGPGTDF. The DNA for the CDR3 is TGTGCTAGTGGTTTGGCAAGGGGCCCCGGGACAGACTTT.

This clonotype showed up many times. This rearrangement joins TRBV20-1 to TRBJ2-1; 10 nucleotides align to TRBD2. Germline V CDR1 and CDR2: DFQATT, SNEGSKA (reference sequence). This CDR3 spans 17 amino acids. J lost 3 bases, V lost 1 base, and 9 bases had no gene match. CDR3: CSARGLAGARGYNEQFF. DNA of the CDR3: TGCAGTGCTAGAGGCCTAGCGGGGGCGCGAGGCTACAATGAGCAGTTCTTC.

Only a few counts were recorded for this clonotype. CDR3 residues: CASRPGTTINEKLFF. DNA of the CDR3: TGTGCCAGCAGGCCCGGGACAACTATTAATGAAAAACTGTTTTTT. This chain joins TRBV27 and TRBJ1-4, with D possibly TRBD1 on 6 matching bases. Germline V gene data show CDR1 as MNHEY and CDR2 as SMNVEV (reference sequence). The CDR3 is 15 amino acids. V dropped 6 bases and J dropped 4 bases, with 15 bases sitting between them.

This chain uses TRBV6-5 with TRBJ2-5, with a possible D match to TRBD1 (6 bases). The J call could be wrong; TRBJ2-1 is a better fit for the DNA end. Germline V lookup: CDR1 MNHEY, CDR2 SVGAGI. The CDR3 totals 16 residues. This chain's CDR3 is CASSYVQGLPWDEQFF. In DNA form, the CDR3 reads TGTGCCAGCAGTTACGTGCAGGGGCTCCCTTGGGATGAGCAGTTCTTC.

The gene calls are TRBV11-2 and TRBJ2-5; D is perhaps TRBD1 (5 bases). Trimming removed 5 bases at V and 2 bases at J, with 15 bases between. From germline, CDR1 is SGHAT and CDR2 FQNNGV. The CDR3 is 15 amino acids. CDR3 coding DNA: TGTGCCAGCAGCCAACTACCAGGGTATCAAGAGACCCAGTACTTC. This translates into CASSQLPGYQETQYF.

This chain uses TRBV6-5 with TRBJ2-7, with D perhaps assigned TRBD1 or TRBD2 (5 bases each). The CDR3 covers 14 residues. Per germline, CDR1 MNHEY and CDR2 SVGAGI. Trimming removed 6 bases at V and 1 base at J, with 13 bases between. In nucleotides, the CDR3 is TGTGCCAGCAGCCGAGTCGGGGCATCCTACGAGCAGTACTTC. Residues: CASSRVGASYEQYF.

This clonotype was observed many times. The CDR3 is CASSPRTGGGETQYF. CDR3 nucleotides: TGTGCCAGCAGTCCTCGGACAGGGGGCGGGGAGACCCAGTACTTC. The J gene is TRBJ2-5, the V gene TRBV12-3 or TRBV12-4; TRBD1 agrees at 11 bases. The CDR3 runs 15 residues. V trimming: 5 bases; J trimming: 5 bases; junction bases outside the gene matches: 7.

This clonotype appeared a few times. The V call is TRBV7-9, the J call TRBJ2-7, with TRBD1 identical over 7 bases. CDR3 length equals 14 residues. Germline V gene lookup returns CDR1 SEHNR and CDR2 FQNEAQ (reference sequence). V lost 5 bases to trimming and J lost 6 bases; unmatched junction nucleotides: 10. The CDR3 region has the DNA TGTGCCAGCAGCCCTGGGGACAGTTGGGGCGAGCAGTACTTC. Translation: CASSPGDSWGEQYF.

The genes are TRBV5-1 and TRBJ1-2, with 9 bases aligning to TRBD1. The germline CDR1 and CDR2 sequences are SGHRS and YFSETQ. Losses at the gene ends were 4 bases for V and 4 bases for J; bases not matched to a gene: 5. The CDR3 totals 14 residues. The CDR3 DNA reads as TGCGCCAGCAGCAGGGGACAGGGTACCTATGGCTACACCTTC. Protein sequence: CASSRGQGTYGYTF.

The chain joins TRBV29-1 to TRBJ1-3; 9 nucleotides match TRBD1. This CDR3 has 14 amino acids. V lost 6 bases, J lost 0 bases, and 3 bases stayed unmatched. CDR1 SQVTM and CDR2 ANQGSEA come from the germline V gene. This CDR3 is CSVGQGTSGNTIYF. The CDR3 nucleotides are TGCAGCGTGGGACAGGGCACCTCTGGAAACACCATATATTTT. The variable domain in full, completed from reference TRBV29-1 and TRBJ1-3, reads SAVISQKPSRDICQRGTSLTIQCQVDSQVTMMFWYRQQPGQSLTLIATANQGSEATYESGFVIDKFPISRPNLTFSTLTVSNMSPEDSSIYLCSVGQGTSGNTIYFGEGSWLTVV.